This TCR beta chain was sequenced for a study of T-cell reconstitution after alpha-beta-depleted transplantation in children. V lost 3 bases and J lost 0, with 8 bases in between. The CDR3 runs to 13 residues. The germline V gene has CDR1 DFQATT and CDR2 SNEGSKA (reference sequence). Unique molecular identifiers were built into the TCRbeta library. TCRdb recomputed calls from the PCR reads with MiXCR, one row per CDR3 protein. The sample has some 390,000 distinct CDR3 sequences, about 20% seen once. This specimen consisted of PBMCs from the stem cell graft donor, obtained from the stem cell graft. This clonotype was obtained from a human donor who donated a stem cell graft to a child with acute myeloid leukemia. V is TRBV20-1 and J is TRBJ2-5, with D uncertain. The CDR3 spells CSARIHHQETQYF. The CDR3 DNA reads as TGCAGTGCTAGGATCCACCACCAAGAGACCCAGTACTTC.